This T cell receptor (beta chain) was recovered during a study of blood T cells in healthy people across ages. V lost 1 base to trimming and J lost 1 base, with 1 base between them. CDR3 size: 12 residues. Looked up from germline, CDR1 is KGHSH and CDR2 is LQKENI. Peripheral blood from each donor was collected in a volume of 8 to 10 milliliters. Using a J-beta primer mix together with a sample-barcoded 5' primer, a second PCR was run for about 6 to 11 cycles. All cDNA molecules were each tagged by a template-switch adaptor with 12 random nucleotides. TCRdb reprocessed the 5' RACE reads via MiXCR and lists one record per CDR3 protein. The sample holds about 640,000 distinct CDR3 sequences, under 65% seen once.

This sequence joins TRBV18 and TRBJ1-1; D is uncertain. This receptor was taken from a man aged 60-69 years in good health. The sample taken for sequencing was blood. This chain's CDR3 is CASSPRNTEAFF. CDR3 sequence (DNA): TGTGCCAGCTCACCACGGAACACTGAAGCTTTCTTT.